This T cell receptor (beta chain) was recovered during a study of blood T cells in healthy people across ages. This CDR3 is 17 amino acids long. The V gene end was trimmed by 2 bases and the J gene end by 2 bases; junction bases not matched to a gene: 9. Germline CDR1 SGDLS, CDR2 YYNGEE. Through a sample-barcoded 5' primer and a J-beta primer mix, a second PCR was run for roughly 7 to 12 cycles. TCRdb processed the 5' RACE reads anew with MiXCR; each CDR3 protein has one entry. In the table there are roughly 1.9 million distinct CDR3 sequences, about two fifths of which are singletons. The chain carries TRBV9 and TRBJ2-1; 8 bases match TRBD1. This receptor was taken from a human donor in good health. The specimen was blood. This CDR3 reads CASSVSGGGLTYNEQFF. Here the CDR3 DNA reads TGTGCCAGCAGCGTCTCAGGGGGCGGATTAACCTACAATGAGCAGTTCTTC.